This record looks at one TCR beta chain sequence and its context. Its antigen is unknown. This sample also contains other DNA sequences that code for the same CDR3. Whereas donors were nominally healthy upon sampling, unrecorded immune exposures were probable. The source of the sample is a study of cytomegalovirus exposure and HLA in healthy donors. The primer mix had 60 Vbeta and 13 Jbeta primers. Original data processing: In a later analysis, around 12 million of some 80 million unique beta chains occurred in at least two donors. Generated by immunoSEQ multiplex PCR, the TCRdb table keeps only in-frame clones and is missing some. That table supplies the V and J calls and clone size; D and trimming were determined from the DNA. The sample lists 250,000 to 350,000 clones, just over 85% occurring once. This CDR3 region has 14 residues. The germline V gene has CDR1 SGHRS and CDR2 YFSETQ. Trimming removed 6 bases at V and 4 bases at J, with 16 bases between.

Study conclusions and caveats: In a later analysis, TCR beta V- and J-gene trimming was associated with a missense DCLRE1C variant. The authors considered a cluster of highly shared sequence variants likely to be a sequencing artifact.

The material sequenced was PBMCs. This receptor was taken from a man aged 40-49 years in good health and CMV-seropositive. The V call is TRBV5-1, the J call TRBJ1-1; possible D gene TRBD1, 6 bases. The CDR3 protein is CASKGVGAGTEAFF. The CDR3 nucleotides read TGCGCCAGCAAGGGGGTGGGGGCAGGCACTGAAGCTTTCTTT. The whole variable domain, filled in from reference TRBV5-1 and TRBJ1-1, reads KAGVTQTPRYLIKTRGQQVTLSCSPISGHRSVSWYQQTPGQGLQFLFEYFSETQRNKGNFPGRFSGRQFSNSRSEMNVSTLELGDSALYLCASKGVGAGTEAFFGQGTRLTVV.